The 15 T cell receptor beta chains below were found in one sample sequenced in a study of blood T cell repertoires in COVID-19. Only in-frame clones appear in the TCRdb table, and some are missing; sequencing was by immunoSEQ multiplex PCR. This sample has about 220,000 clones, with about three quarters found just once. Specimen: peripheral blood. The receptor set was obtained from a woman in her 70s with acute or convalescent COVID-19.

This clone has at least ten counts. The chain joins TRBV11-3 to TRBJ2-7; 7 bases fit TRBD1. The junction had 14 bases not matched to a gene; V was cut back by 5 bases and J by 1 base. The CDR3 extends over 17 amino acids. The germline V gene has CDR1 SGHNT and CDR2 YENEEA. This CDR3 reads CASSPRDRTLTSYEQYF. As DNA, the CDR3 is TGTGCCAGCAGCCCCCGGGACAGAACCCTAACTTCCTACGAGCAGTACTTC.

This clone was picked up many times. The V gene is TRBV21-1, the J gene TRBJ2-1; the D call in the table, TRBD2, was not verified against the DNA. TRBV21-1 is a known pseudogene. The CDR3 totals 15 residues. The chain's CDR3 is CASSRLAGPGNEQFF. The CDR3 DNA is TGTGCCAGCAGTAGACTAGCGGGACCTGGGAATGAGCAGTTCTTC.

The genes are TRBV5-1 and TRBJ2-2; D might be TRBD2 (6 bases). CDR3 size: 16 residues. The germline V gene encodes CDR1 SGHRS and CDR2 YFSETQ. V was trimmed by 4 bases and J by 1 base, leaving 14 bases between them. As DNA, the CDR3 is TGCGCCAGCAGCCCCACGGGACTCCTGAACACCGGGGAGCTGTTTTTT. Its protein product is CASSPTGLLNTGELFF.

The chain links TRBV3-1 (or the pseudogene TRBV3-2) to TRBJ2-7, with 8 bases identical to TRBD2. CDR1 is LGHDT and CDR2 is YNNKEL in the germline V gene (reference sequence). The CDR3 sequence is 15 residues long. J lost 4 bases, V lost 2 bases, and 7 bases had no gene match. This CDR3 reads CASSQSPGGEYEQYF. CDR3 nucleotides: TGTGCCAGCAGCCAAAGTCCGGGAGGGGAGTACGAGCAGTACTTC.

The chain joins TRBV5-8 to TRBJ1-6; D is unresolved. The V and J ends lost 4 bases and 2 bases respectively, with 10 bases between them. Germline loops: CDR1 SGHTS, CDR2 YDEGEE. CDR3 size: 15 residues. The DNA for the CDR3 is TGTGCCAGCAGCATACCCGGGACCTATAATTCACCCCTCCACTTT. Encoded protein: CASSIPGTYNSPLHF.

This rearrangement joins TRBV7-9 to TRBJ2-5; 10 bases are shared with TRBD2. The CDR3 runs to 16 residues. Trimming removed 5 bases from V and 4 bases from J; junction bases left unmatched: 10. Germline CDR1 reads SEHNR; CDR2 reads FQNEAQ (reference sequence). The CDR3 here is CASSPPGLATGETQYF. The CDR3 DNA reads as TGTGCCAGCAGCCCTCCGGGACTAGCGACCGGAGAGACCCAGTACTTC.

This clone was seen once. This chain uses TRBV12-3 or TRBV12-4 with TRBJ2-5, with 7 nucleotides matching TRBD2. This CDR3 has 12 amino acids. Trimming removed 3 bases from V and 7 bases from J; junction bases left unmatched: 2. DNA of the CDR3: TGTGCCAGCAGTTTTACGGGGGGGACCCAGTACTTC. It codes for CASSFTGGTQYF.

The V and J genes are TRBV9 and TRBJ2-2, with D perhaps TRBD1 (6 bases). V lost 2 bases to trimming and J lost 0 bases, with 8 bases between them. The CDR3 length is 15 residues. CDR1 is SGDLS and CDR2 is YYNGEE in the germline V gene. The CDR3 DNA sequence: TGTGCCAGCAGCGTTAGGACAGCGAACACCGGGGAGCTGTTTTTT. Amino acid sequence: CASSVRTANTGELFF.

The chain combines TRBV10-3 with TRBJ1-6; D uncertain. V dropped 4 bases and J dropped 13 bases, with 11 bases sitting between them. This CDR3 has 12 amino acids. Germline CDR1 and CDR2: ENHRY and SYGVKD. The CDR3 coding sequence is TGTGCCATCAGTGGCTTACAGCCTCCCCTCCACTTT. This gives the protein CAISGLQPPLHF.

In regard to this clone: Other nucleotide sequences in the sample specify the same CDR3. The chain links TRBV11-2 to TRBJ2-1; D not certain. CDR3 length: 13 amino acids. Germline assignment: CDR1 SGHAT and CDR2 FQNNGV. The V end was cut by 1 base, the J end by 4 bases, with 5 bases between. Here the CDR3 reads CASSLAAYNEQFF. The CDR3 nucleotides read TGTGCCAGCAGCTTAGCAGCGTACAATGAGCAGTTCTTC.

The chain carries TRBV20-1 and TRBJ2-1; 7 bases agree with TRBD1. The junction had 7 bases not matched to a gene; V was cut back by 3 bases and J by 5 bases. Germline V lookup: CDR1 DFQATT, CDR2 SNEGSKA (reference sequence). The CDR3 loop spans 14 amino acids. The CDR3 loop is CSASEGALHNEQFF. The DNA of the CDR3 is TGCAGTGCTAGTGAGGGGGCCCTACACAATGAGCAGTTCTTC.

This clone was counted between two and nine times. The CDR3: CASSPLRGGAGEQYF. The DNA of the CDR3 is TGTGCCAGCAGCCCCCTTCGCGGGGGGGCGGGGGAGCAGTACTTC. V is TRBV3-1 (or the pseudogene TRBV3-2) and J is TRBJ2-7; 9 bases are a match to TRBD2. The CDR3 covers 15 residues. J was trimmed by 7 bases and V by 4 bases; bases with no gene match: 11. Germline-derived CDR1 and CDR2 are LGHDT and YNNKEL (reference sequence).

The chain employs TRBV19 and TRBJ1-1, with D possibly TRBD1 on 5 matching bases. The CDR3 contains 14 residues. CDR1 is LNHDA and CDR2 is SQIVND in the germline V gene (reference sequence). Between the trimmed V and J ends, which lost 10 bases and 2 bases, there was a span of 17 bases. CDR3 residues: CATTPGHLNTEAFF. CDR3 nucleotide sequence: TGTGCCACCACACCCGGACACCTAAACACTGAAGCTTTCTTT.

As concerns this clone: The germline gene is not matched at one end of the junction; a read error may be the cause. The chain couples TRBV11-2 to TRBJ2-3; TRBD2 might be the D (6 bases). The CDR3 consists of 12 residues. The germline CDR1 and CDR2 sequences are SGHAT and FQNNGV. The CDR3 protein is CASSMWGDGRDF. The CDR3 DNA follows: TGTGCCAGCAGCATGTGGGGGGACGGAAGAGATTTT.

On this clone: At one end the junction does not follow the germline gene, possibly because of a read error. V and J are TRBV5-1 and TRBJ2-1; tentative D call: TRBD1 (6 bases). This CDR3 is built from 15 residues. Per the germline V gene, CDR1 is SGHRS and CDR2 is YFSETQ. The CDR3 is CASSFGDTGYNERFF. CDR3 bases: TGCGCCAGCAGCTTTGGCGACACAGGGTACAATGAGCGGTTCTTC.